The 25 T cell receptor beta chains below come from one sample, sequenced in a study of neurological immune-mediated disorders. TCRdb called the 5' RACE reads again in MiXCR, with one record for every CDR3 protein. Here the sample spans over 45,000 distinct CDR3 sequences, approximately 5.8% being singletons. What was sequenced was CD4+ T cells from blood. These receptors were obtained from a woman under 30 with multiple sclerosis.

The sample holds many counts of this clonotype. The CDR3 sequence: CASSSSDRGLYYGYTF. Here the CDR3 DNA reads TGTGCCAGCAGCTCATCAGACAGGGGGCTCTACTATGGCTACACCTTC. The chain recombines TRBV11-2 with TRBJ1-2, with 10 bases matching TRBD1. Looked up from germline, CDR1 is SGHAT and CDR2 is FQNNGV. J was trimmed by 3 bases and V by 4 bases; bases with no gene match: 8. CDR3 length: 16 amino acids.

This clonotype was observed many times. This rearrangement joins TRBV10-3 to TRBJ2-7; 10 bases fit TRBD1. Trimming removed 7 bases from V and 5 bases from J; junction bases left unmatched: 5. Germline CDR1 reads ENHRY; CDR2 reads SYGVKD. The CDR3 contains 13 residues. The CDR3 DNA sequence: TGTGCCATCATTGGTGACAGGGGGCACGAGCAGTACTTC. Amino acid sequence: CAIIGDRGHEQYF.

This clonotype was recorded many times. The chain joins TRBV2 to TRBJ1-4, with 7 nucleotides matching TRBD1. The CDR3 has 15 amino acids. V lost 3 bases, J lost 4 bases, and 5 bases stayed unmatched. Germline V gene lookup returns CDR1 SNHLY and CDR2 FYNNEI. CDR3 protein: CASSDRGTVNEKLFF. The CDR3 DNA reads TGTGCCAGCAGTGATCGCGGGACAGTTAATGAAAAACTGTTTTTT.

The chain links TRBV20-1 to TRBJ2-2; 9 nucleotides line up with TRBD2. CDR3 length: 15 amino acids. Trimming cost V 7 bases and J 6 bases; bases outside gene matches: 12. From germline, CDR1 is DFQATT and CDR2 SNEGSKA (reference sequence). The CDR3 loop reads CSVQLSGGTSGELFF. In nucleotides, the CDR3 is TGCAGTGTTCAACTCAGCGGGGGGACCTCCGGGGAGCTGTTTTTT.

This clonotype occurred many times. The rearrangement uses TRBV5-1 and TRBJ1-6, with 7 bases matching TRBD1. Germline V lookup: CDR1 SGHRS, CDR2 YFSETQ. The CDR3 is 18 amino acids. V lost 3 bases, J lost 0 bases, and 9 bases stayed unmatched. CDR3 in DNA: TGCGCCAGCAGCTCGATGACAGGGCCGGGCTCCTATAATTCACCCCTCCACTTT. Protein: CASSSMTGPGSYNSPLHF. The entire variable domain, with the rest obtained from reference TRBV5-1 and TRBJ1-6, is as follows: KAGVTQTPRYLIKTRGQQVTLSCSPISGHRSVSWYQQTPGQGLQFLFEYFSETQRNKGNFPGRFSGRQFSNSRSEMNVSTLELGDSALYLCASSSMTGPGSYNSPLHFGNGTRLTVT.

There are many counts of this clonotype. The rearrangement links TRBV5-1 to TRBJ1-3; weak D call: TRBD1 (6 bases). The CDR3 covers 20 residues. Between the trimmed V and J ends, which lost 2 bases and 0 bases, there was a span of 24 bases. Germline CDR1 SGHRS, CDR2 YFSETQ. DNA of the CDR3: TGCGCCAGCAGCTTTGGGGGCCCTGCCGGAACGGTCGTCTCTGGAAACACCATATATTTT. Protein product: CASSFGGPAGTVVSGNTIYF.

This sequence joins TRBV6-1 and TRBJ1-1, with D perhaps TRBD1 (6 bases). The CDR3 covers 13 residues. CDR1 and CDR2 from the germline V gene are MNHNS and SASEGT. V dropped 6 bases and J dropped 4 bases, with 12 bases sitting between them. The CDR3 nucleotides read TGTGCCAGCAGACAGGGTAGGAGCACTGAAGCTTTCTTT. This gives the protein CASRQGRSTEAFF.

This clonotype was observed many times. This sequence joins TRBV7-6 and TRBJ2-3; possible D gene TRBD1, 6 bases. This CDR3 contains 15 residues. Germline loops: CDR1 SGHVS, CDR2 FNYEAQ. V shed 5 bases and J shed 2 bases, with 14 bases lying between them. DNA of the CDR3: TGTGCCAGCAGCCGCGACAGGACGGACACAGATACGCAGTATTTT. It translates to CASSRDRTDTDTQYF.

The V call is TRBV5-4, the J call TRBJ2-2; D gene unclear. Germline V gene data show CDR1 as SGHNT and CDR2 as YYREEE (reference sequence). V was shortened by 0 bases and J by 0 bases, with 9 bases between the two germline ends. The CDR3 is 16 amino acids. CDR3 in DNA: TGTGCCAGCAGCTTGGTAGGCCAGACGAACACCGGGGAGCTGTTTTTT. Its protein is CASSLVGQTNTGELFF.

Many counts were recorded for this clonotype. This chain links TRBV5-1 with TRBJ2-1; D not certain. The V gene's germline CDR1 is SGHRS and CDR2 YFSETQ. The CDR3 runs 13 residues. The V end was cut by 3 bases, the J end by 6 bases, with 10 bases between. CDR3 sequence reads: CASSSGVSNEQFF. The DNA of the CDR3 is TGCGCCAGCAGCTCTGGGGTAAGCAATGAGCAGTTCTTC.

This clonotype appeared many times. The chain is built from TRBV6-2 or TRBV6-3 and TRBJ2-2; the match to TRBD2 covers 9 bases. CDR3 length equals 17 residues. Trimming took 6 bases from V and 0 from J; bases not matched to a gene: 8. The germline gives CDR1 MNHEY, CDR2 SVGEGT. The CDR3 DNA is TGTGCCAGCAGCCGGAGCGGGAGGAGAGCGAACACCGGGGAGCTGTTTTTT. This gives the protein CASSRSGRRANTGELFF.

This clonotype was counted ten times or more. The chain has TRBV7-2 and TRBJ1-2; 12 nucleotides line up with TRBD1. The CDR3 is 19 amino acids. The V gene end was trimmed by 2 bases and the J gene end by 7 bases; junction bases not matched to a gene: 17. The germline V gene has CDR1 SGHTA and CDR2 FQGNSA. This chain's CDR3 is CASSLSTGQGASEFFGYTF. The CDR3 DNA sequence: TGTGCCAGCAGCTTATCGACGGGACAGGGGGCCTCCGAGTTCTTTGGCTACACCTTC.

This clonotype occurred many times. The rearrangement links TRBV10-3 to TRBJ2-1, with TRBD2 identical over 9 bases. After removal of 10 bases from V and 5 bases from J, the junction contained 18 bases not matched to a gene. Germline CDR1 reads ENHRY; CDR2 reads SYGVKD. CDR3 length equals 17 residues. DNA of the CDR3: TGTGCCACCCAATGGGGGCGGGGGGGCCCCCCTAACAATGAGCAGTTCTTC. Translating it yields CATQWGRGGPPNNEQFF.

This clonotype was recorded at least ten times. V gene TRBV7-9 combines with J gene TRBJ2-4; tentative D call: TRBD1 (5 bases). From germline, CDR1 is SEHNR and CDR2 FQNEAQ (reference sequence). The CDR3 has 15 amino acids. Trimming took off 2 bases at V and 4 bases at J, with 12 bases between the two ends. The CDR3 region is CASSLLLDKKNIQYF. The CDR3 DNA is TGTGCCAGCAGCTTATTGTTGGACAAGAAAAACATTCAGTACTTC.

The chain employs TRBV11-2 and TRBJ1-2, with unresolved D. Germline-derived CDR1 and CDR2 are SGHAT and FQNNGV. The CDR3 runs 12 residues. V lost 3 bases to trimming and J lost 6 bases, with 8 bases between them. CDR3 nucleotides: TGTGCCAGCAGCTTGACGGGAAATGGCTACACCTTC. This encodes CASSLTGNGYTF.

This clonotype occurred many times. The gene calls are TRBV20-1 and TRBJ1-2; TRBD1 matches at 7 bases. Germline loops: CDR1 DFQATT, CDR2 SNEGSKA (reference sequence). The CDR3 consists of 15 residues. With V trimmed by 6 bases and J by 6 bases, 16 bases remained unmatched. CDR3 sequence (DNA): TGCAGTGCCCATACAGGGCAGGGGGTAAAGGATGGCTACACCTTC. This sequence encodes CSAHTGQGVKDGYTF.

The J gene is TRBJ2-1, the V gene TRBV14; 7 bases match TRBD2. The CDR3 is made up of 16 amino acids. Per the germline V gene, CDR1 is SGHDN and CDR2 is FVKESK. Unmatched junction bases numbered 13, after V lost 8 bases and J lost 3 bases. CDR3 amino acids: CASSRGGVLIYNEQFF. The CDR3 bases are TGTGCCAGCTCCCGTGGGGGGGTCCTTATCTACAATGAGCAGTTCTTC.

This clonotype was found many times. CDR3: CASSFARASQPQHF. CDR3 in DNA: TGTGCCAGCAGCTTTGCCAGGGCGAGTCAGCCCCAGCATTTT. The chain uses TRBV7-8 and TRBJ1-5, with D maybe TRBD1 (5 bases). Germline CDR1 reads SGHVS; CDR2 reads FQNEAQ. This CDR3 contains 14 residues. Trimming removed 3 bases from V and 6 bases from J, with 12 bases in between.

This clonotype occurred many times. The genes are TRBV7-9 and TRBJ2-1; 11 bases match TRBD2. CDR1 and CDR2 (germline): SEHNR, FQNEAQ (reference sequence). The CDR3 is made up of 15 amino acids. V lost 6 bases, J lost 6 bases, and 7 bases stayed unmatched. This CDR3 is CASRGVAGGPNEQFF. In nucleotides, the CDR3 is TGTGCCAGCAGGGGAGTAGCGGGAGGGCCCAATGAGCAGTTCTTC.

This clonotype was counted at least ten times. The CDR3 loop reads CASSLTGNSPLHF. The CDR3 nucleotides read TGTGCCAGCAGTTTGACAGGGAATTCACCCCTCCACTTT. This chain joins TRBV12-3 or TRBV12-4 and TRBJ1-6; 7 bases agree with TRBD1. V was clipped by 3 bases and J by 7 bases; unmatched bases: 0. The CDR3 has 13 amino acids.

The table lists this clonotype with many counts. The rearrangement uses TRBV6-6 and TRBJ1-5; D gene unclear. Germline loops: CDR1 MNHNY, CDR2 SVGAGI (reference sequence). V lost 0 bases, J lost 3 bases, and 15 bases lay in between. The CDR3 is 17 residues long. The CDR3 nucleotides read TGTGCCAGCAGTTACTCGGGCCCAGGTTGGGACAATCAGCCCCAGCATTTT. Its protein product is CASSYSGPGWDNQPQHF.

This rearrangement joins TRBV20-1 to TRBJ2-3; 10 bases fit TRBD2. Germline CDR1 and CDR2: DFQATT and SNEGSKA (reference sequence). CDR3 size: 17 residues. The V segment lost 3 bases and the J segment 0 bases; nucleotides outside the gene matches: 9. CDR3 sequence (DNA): TGCAGTGCTAGTACCCTAGCGGGGGCCCCGAGCACAGATACGCAGTATTTT. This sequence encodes CSASTLAGAPSTDTQYF.

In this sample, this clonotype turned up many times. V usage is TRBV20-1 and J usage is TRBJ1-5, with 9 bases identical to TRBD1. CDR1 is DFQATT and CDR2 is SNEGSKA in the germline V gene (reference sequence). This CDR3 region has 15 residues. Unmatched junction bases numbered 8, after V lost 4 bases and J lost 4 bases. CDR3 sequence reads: CSAKTGGSLNQPQHF. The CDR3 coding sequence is TGCAGTGCTAAGACAGGGGGTTCATTAAATCAGCCCCAGCATTTT.

The CDR3 region is CAISESRSGREYEQYV. In DNA, the CDR3 is TGTGCCATCAGTGAGTCGAGGAGCGGGAGGGAGTACGAGCAGTACGTC. The V and J genes are TRBV10-3 and TRBJ2-7; 10 bases are a match to TRBD2. The CDR3 totals 16 residues. The J segment lost 4 bases and the V segment lost 0 bases, leaving 6 bases of the junction unmatched. Germline loops: CDR1 ENHRY, CDR2 SYGVKD.

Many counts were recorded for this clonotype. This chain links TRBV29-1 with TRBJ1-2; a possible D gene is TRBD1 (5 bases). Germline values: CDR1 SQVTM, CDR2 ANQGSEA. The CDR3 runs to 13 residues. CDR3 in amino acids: CSVEKSGGQGYTF. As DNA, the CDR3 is TGCAGTGTGGAGAAGTCGGGGGGTCAGGGCTACACCTTC.